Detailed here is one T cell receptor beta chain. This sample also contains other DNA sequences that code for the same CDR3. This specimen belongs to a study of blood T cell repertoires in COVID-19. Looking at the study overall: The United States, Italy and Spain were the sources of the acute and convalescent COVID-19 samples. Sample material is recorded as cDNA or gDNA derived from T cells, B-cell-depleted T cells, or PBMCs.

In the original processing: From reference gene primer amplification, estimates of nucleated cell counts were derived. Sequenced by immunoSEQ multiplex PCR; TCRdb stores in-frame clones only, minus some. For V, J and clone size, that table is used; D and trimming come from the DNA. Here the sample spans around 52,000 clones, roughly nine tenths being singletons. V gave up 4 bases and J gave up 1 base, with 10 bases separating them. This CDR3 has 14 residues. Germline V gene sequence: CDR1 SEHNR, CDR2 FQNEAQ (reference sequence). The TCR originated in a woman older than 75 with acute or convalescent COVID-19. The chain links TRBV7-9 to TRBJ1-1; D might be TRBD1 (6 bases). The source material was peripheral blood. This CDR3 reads CASSSTDRNTEAFF. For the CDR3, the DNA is TGTGCCAGCAGCTCTACGGACAGGAACACTGAAGCTTTCTTT.